This entry concerns a single T cell receptor beta chain. From germline, CDR1 is MNHEY and CDR2 SMNVEV (reference sequence). This CDR3 spans 14 amino acids. Amplification of TCR alpha and beta CDR3 regions from RNA used iRepertoire nested multiplex PCR. MiXCR, applied by TCRdb to the multiplex PCR reads, yields one record per CDR3 protein. The sample holds more than 90,000 distinct CDR3 sequences, roughly 40% seen once. This sample was included in a study of glioma-infiltrating T cells. Sequencing was carried out using glioma tissue, nonneoplastic brain tissue, or PBMCs (not recorded which). The sequence derives from a human donor with low-grade glioma or glioblastoma, undergoing nonglioma brain surgery, or in good health (not recorded which). The chain uses TRBV27 and TRBJ2-7; 8 bases map to TRBD2. The J call is uncertain, as TRBJ2-5 better fits the DNA end. The CDR3 sequence is CAISSSGGRETQYF. The DNA for the CDR3 is TGTGCCATAAGTTCTTCCGGCGGGAGGGAGACCCAGTACTTC.